The 18 T cell receptor beta chains in this list originate from one sample, sequenced in a study of lymphopenia after photon versus proton radiotherapy (dated by TCRdb to about 2019). The method behind the library was the immunoSEQ multiplex PCR assay. TCRdb limited this immuneACCESS table to in-frame rearrangements with V and J called. A share of clones is missing; checked studies link under half to unresolved V genes, and the rest is unexplained. The sample data list almost 30,000 clones, and approximately 87% of these were observed just once. The ten largest clones capture more than 45% of the sample. The sequenced sample was peripheral blood, obtained from a patient treated with proton-based radiotherapy. These receptors originate from a woman aged 55-69 years with cholangiocarcinoma. Some clones in this sample may be carry-over from other donors' samples.

The V and J genes are TRBV7-2 and TRBJ1-6; D is possibly TRBD1 (6 bases). CDR3 length: 15 residues. V dropped 0 bases and J dropped 9 bases, with 12 bases sitting between them. Per germline, CDR1 SGHTA and CDR2 FQGNSA. The CDR3 DNA reads TGTGCCAGCAGCTTAGCTCCAGGGGCGGTTTCACCCCTCCACTTT. It codes for CASSLAPGAVSPLHF.

This rearrangement joins TRBV2 to TRBJ2-1; 10 bases fit TRBD1. Germline CDR1 and CDR2: SNHLY and FYNNEI. Trimming at V came to 4 bases and at J to 3 bases, leaving 3 bases not matched to a gene. This CDR3 region has 15 residues. In DNA, the CDR3 is TGTGCCAGCAGTGGGACAGGGGGTGTCTACAATGAGCAGTTCTTC. Protein: CASSGTGGVYNEQFF.

The chain joins TRBV5-1 to TRBJ2-3, with a possible D match to TRBD2 (5 bases). V lost 0 bases and J lost 1, with 15 bases in between. CDR1 and CDR2 from the germline V gene are SGHRS and YFSETQ. This CDR3 comprises 17 residues. The CDR3 loop reads CASSLGGRGGRTDTQYF. The CDR3 DNA follows: TGCGCCAGCAGCTTGGGAGGGAGAGGTGGGCGCACAGATACGCAGTATTTT.

This chain links TRBV5-4 with TRBJ2-5; TRBD2 matches at 13 bases. The V segment lost 4 bases and the J segment 2 bases; nucleotides outside the gene matches: 5. The germline gives CDR1 SGHNT, CDR2 YYREEE (reference sequence). The CDR3 loop spans 16 amino acids. For the CDR3, the DNA is TGTGCCAGCAGCCCTCCGGGACTAGCGGGGCAAGAGACCCAGTACTTC. It is translated as CASSPPGLAGQETQYF.

The V and J genes are TRBV18 and TRBJ1-3, with D possibly matching TRBD1 (5 bases). The CDR3 length is 16 residues. Germline CDR1 and CDR2: KGHSH and LQKENI. The V gene lost 2 bases and the J gene lost 0 bases, with 11 bases spanning the gap. In DNA form, the CDR3 reads TGTGCCAGCTCACCAACCGGGGCCTACTCTGGAAACACCATATATTTT. Its translation: CASSPTGAYSGNTIYF.

This clone was counted a few times. This sequence joins TRBV5-1 and TRBJ1-6, with D tentatively TRBD1 (6 bases). Germline CDR1 and CDR2: SGHRS and YFSETQ. CDR3 length equals 15 residues. The CDR3 loop is CATRGEDRYNSPLHF. In DNA, the CDR3 is TGCGCAACGAGGGGGGAGGACCGCTATAATTCACCCCTCCACTTT.

This clone was picked up one time. The V and J genes are TRBV10-3 and TRBJ1-3, with 7 bases that match TRBD1. Germline V gene lookup returns CDR1 ENHRY and CDR2 SYGVKD. Trimming took 5 bases from V and 2 from J; bases not matched to a gene: 3. CDR3 size: 14 residues. The CDR3 nucleotides are TGTGCCATCAGTAGACAGGGACCTGGAAACACCATATATTTT. Amino acid sequence: CAISRQGPGNTIYF.

This clone showed up just once. The rearrangement joins TRBV7-9 to TRBJ1-2; D gene ambiguous. In germline, CDR1 is SEHNR, CDR2 FQNEAQ (reference sequence). V was trimmed by 1 base and J by 0 bases, leaving 9 bases between them. CDR3 length equals 15 residues. The CDR3 here is CASSLVAASNYGYTF. The DNA of the CDR3 is TGTGCCAGCAGCTTAGTTGCGGCATCTAACTATGGCTACACCTTC.

This chain joins TRBV5-1 and TRBJ1-3; no definite D call. Trimming took 0 bases from V and 2 from J, leaving 9 bases between them. Germline loops: CDR1 SGHRS, CDR2 YFSETQ. This CDR3 comprises 15 residues. CDR3 loop: CASSLAAGTGNTIYF. The CDR3 region has the DNA TGCGCCAGCAGCTTGGCCGCGGGTACTGGAAACACCATATATTTT.

The chain recombines TRBV9 with TRBJ1-1; tentatively, D is TRBD1 (6 bases). Germline lookup yields CDR1 SGDLS and CDR2 YYNGEE. The CDR3 is 13 residues long. V lost 4 bases and J lost 1, with 8 bases in between. CDR3 residues: CASSPGQNTEAFF. The CDR3 nucleotides are TGTGCCAGCAGCCCGGGACAGAACACTGAAGCTTTCTTT.

V gene TRBV14 combines with J gene TRBJ2-1, with D perhaps assigned TRBD1 or TRBD2 (5 bases each). V was pared by 4 bases and J by 5 bases, with 18 bases between. There are 16 residues in the CDR3. CDR1 and CDR2 from the germline V gene are SGHDN and FVKESK. This CDR3 is CASSRGTASNNNEQFF. The CDR3 DNA sequence: TGTGCCAGCAGCCGAGGGACCGCGTCCAATAACAATGAGCAGTTCTTC.

The chain has TRBV7-3 and TRBJ2-5; D is uncertain. CDR1 and CDR2 (germline): SGHTA, FQGTGA. The CDR3 extends over 13 amino acids. Trimming took 5 bases from V and 1 from J, leaving 8 bases between them. The CDR3 region has the DNA TGTGCCAGCAGCCCCATGGGCCAAGAGACCCAGTACTTC. It encodes CASSPMGQETQYF.

This clone occurred a few times. The rearrangement links TRBV18 to TRBJ1-5; D is possibly TRBD1 (5 bases). CDR1 KGHSH and CDR2 LQKENI come from the germline V gene. This CDR3 is built from 15 residues. V was shortened by 4 bases and J by 6 bases, with 16 bases between the two germline ends. The chain's CDR3 is CASSRGDGRGQPQHF. The CDR3 region has the DNA TGTGCCAGCTCACGAGGGGACGGAAGGGGTCAGCCCCAGCATTTT.

The V and J genes are TRBV18 and TRBJ2-2, with D possibly being TRBD1 (5 bases). Trimming left V 3 bases short and J 0 bases short, with 14 bases between. The V gene's germline CDR1 is KGHSH and CDR2 LQKENI. This CDR3 contains 17 residues. DNA for the CDR3: TGTGCCAGCTCACCGCTCATGGCAGGGACGAACACCGGGGAGCTGTTTTTT. Translation gives CASSPLMAGTNTGELFF.

V and J are TRBV19 and TRBJ2-7; D gene unclear. The V gene's germline CDR1 is LNHDA and CDR2 SQIVND (reference sequence). This CDR3 region has 14 residues. V was cut by 5 bases and J by 7 bases, with 18 bases left in between. The CDR3, as DNA: TGTGCCAGTAGTGACGTGGTAGGGCCGTGGGAGCAGTACTTC. Translating gives CASSDVVGPWEQYF.

The V gene is TRBV11-2, the J gene TRBJ2-2; D is unclear. The CDR3 runs 13 residues. The V and J ends lost 2 bases and 2 bases respectively, with 3 bases between them. CDR1 SGHAT and CDR2 FQNNGV come from the germline V gene. CDR3: CASSLTNTGELFF. The CDR3 coding sequence is TGTGCCAGCAGCTTAACCAACACCGGGGAGCTGTTTTTT.

The chain is built from TRBV2 and TRBJ1-4; the D is unclear. Trimming left V 8 bases short and J 6 bases short, with 16 bases between. The CDR3 totals 14 residues. Germline-derived CDR1 and CDR2 are SNHLY and FYNNEI. CDR3 nucleotide sequence: TGTGCCAGCGGCAGAAGACTAACCGATGAAAAACTGTTTTTT. Its translation is CASGRRLTDEKLFF. Full variable domain (outside the CDR3, taken from reference TRBV2 and TRBJ1-4): EPEVTQTPSHQVTQMGQEVILRCVPISNHLYFYWYRQILGQKVEFLVSFYNNEISEKSEIFDDQFSVERPDGSNFTLKIRSTKLEDSAMYFCASGRRLTDEKLFFGSGTQLSVL.

The chain is built from TRBV2 and TRBJ2-1; no reliable D call. V was clipped by 6 bases and J by 6 bases, with 9 bases between them. The CDR3 runs to 12 residues. Germline-derived CDR1 and CDR2 are SNHLY and FYNNEI. The CDR3 DNA follows: TGTGCCAGCAGCCTACACAGCAATGAGCAGTTCTTC. It yields the protein CASSLHSNEQFF.